The source of this T cell receptor (beta chain) is a study of blood T cell repertoires in COVID-19 (dated by TCRdb to 2018 to 2020). Regarding the complete study: Samples covering the acute and convalescent phases of COVID-19 were provided by collaborators in the United States, Italy and Spain. The material from the prospective study consisted of cDNA or gDNA derived from T cells, B-cell-depleted T cells, or PBMCs. The repertoires were released in a freely available public database meant as a resource for research on the immune response to SARS-CoV-2. Deeply sampled blood TCRbeta repertoires from subjects exposed to, actively infected with, or recovered from COVID-19 were included in the dataset. Samples were obtained from the ongoing ImmuneRACE study (first 160 participants) and from 1,254 subjects provided by 6 global collaborators. Nearly every sample came with metadata listing a de-identified subject ID, COVID-19 status, age in years and sex. Where HLA class I and class II types were available, the types were taken from metadata supplied by the sample provider, not from assay-based typing. Overall study results and their limits: The amount of clinical and demographic metadata varied by source and participant and was provided uncurated.

The V and J ends are trimmed by 4 bases and 4 bases, leaving 20 bases between them. There are 16 amino acids in the CDR3, from cysteine to phenylalanine inclusive. Left in the record is the CDR3 DNA by itself, 48 bases read in frame from the first base. The germline V gene (reference sequence) yields SGHNT for CDR1 and YYREEE for CDR2. A note on this clone: The clone's antigen remains unknown. No much larger clone is present one base from it, and per-base qualities are unavailable.

The immunoSEQ Assay, a bias-controlled multiplex PCR, was used to amplify TCRbeta CDR3 regions from genomic DNA. Turning to the authors' computational methods: The number of nucleated cells in each sample was estimated from the amplification of reference gene primers within the assay. Sequence reads were collapsed and filtered to measure the absolute abundance of every unique TCRbeta CDR3 rearrangement. For each sample, productive Simpson clonality was calculated by taking the square root of Simpson's diversity index across productive rearrangements. TCRdb carries this immuneACCESS record with in-frame sequences only. Its versions omit some clonotypes, under half of them owing to an unresolved V gene in the studies checked, with the rest unexplained. The V and J calls and clone size are taken from that table; D and trimming were inferred from the DNA. The sample profile shows around 250,000 clones; 86% of them were found once. Around 8.8% of the sample is taken by the ten largest.

Whole blood was collected in K2EDTA tubes by collaborating institutions according to the institutions' own protocols. For TCRbeta analysis, collaborators shipped samples in one of three forms: frozen whole blood, isolated PBMCs, or DNA extracted from either of those sample types. The receptor chain draws on TRBV5-4 and TRBJ2-5; the D gene assignment is ambiguous. Sequenced: peripheral blood. The receptor comes from a middle-aged man with active or convalescent COVID-19. Here is the DNA: TGTGCCAGCAGCATCCCCCTCGGTCGAGAGGCAGAGACCCAGTACTTC. Its protein reads: CASSIPLGREAETQYF.